A selection of T cell receptor beta chains follows, all from one sample in a study of T cells in Graves' hyperthyroidism and ophthalmopathy. One entry per CDR3 protein results from TCRdb running MiXCR on the multiplex PCR reads. Seen here are around 620,000 distinct CDR3 sequences, about a sixth observed once, and the top ten hold less than 4.5%. The specimen sequenced was blood. Every receptor here comes from a woman aged 30 to 39 with Graves' hyperthyroidism. The CDR3 runs from the conserved cysteine through the conserved F or W. The D gene is left open where the match is weak. The size entry is marked missing in some rows and otherwise reads once, few, many or a size class.

v_gene,abundance,d_gene,j_gene,CDR3aa,CDR3nt
TRBV20-1,NA,NA,TRBJ2-1,CSATRSGRSSYNEQFF,TGCAGTGCCACCCGTAGCGGCCGAAGCTCCTACAATGAGCAGTTCTTC
TRBV7-2,NA,NA,TRBJ1-1,CASSQFGQLNTEAFF,TGTGCCAGCAGCCAATTCGGACAGCTGAACACTGAAGCTTTCTTT
TRBV20-1,once,TRBD1,TRBJ1-2,CSASRGLRGYTF,TGCAGTGCTTCTAGGGGGCTACGCGGCTACACCTTC
TRBV5-1,NA,TRBD2,TRBJ2-1,CASSLGGLAGFNEQFF,TGCGCCAGCAGCTTGGGGGGACTAGCGGGTTTCAATGAGCAGTTCTTC
TRBV28,many,TRBD1,TRBJ1-1,CAGQGVGTEAFF,TGTGCGGGACAGGGGGTAGGCACTGAAGCTTTCTTT
TRBV18,many,NA,TRBJ2-1,CASSPVSGRTSEEQFF,TGTGCCAGCTCACCAGTCTCGGGCAGGACCTCTGAGGAGCAGTTCTTC
TRBV27,few,TRBD2,TRBJ2-1,CASSRPPSGSSSYNEQFF,TGTGCCAGCAGTCGCCCGCCTAGCGGAAGCAGCTCCTACAATGAGCAGTTCTTC
TRBV7-8,few,NA,TRBJ2-7,CASSHSWTEQYF,TGTGCCAGTTCACACTCCTGGACCGAGCAGTACTTC
TRBV27,many,TRBD1,TRBJ1-4,CASSSGRGRGANEKLFF,TGTGCCAGCAGTTCAGGCAGGGGGCGCGGGGCTAATGAAAAACTGTTTTTT
TRBV6-2/TRBV6-3,NA,NA,TRBJ2-7,CASSYSDRDVTYEQYF,TGTGCCAGCAGTTACTCGGACAGAGACGTAACCTACGAGCAGTACTTC
TRBV6-2/TRBV6-3,NA,TRBD1,TRBJ2-3,CASRLDRGDTDTQYF,TGTGCCAGCAGGCTGGACAGGGGGGACACAGATACGCAGTATTTT
TRBV20-1,many,NA,TRBJ1-2,CSARVRRGYTF,TGCAGTGCTAGGGTCCGACGGGGCTACACCTTC
TRBV7-2,few,TRBD2,TRBJ2-3,CASSLGLAGGSDTQYF,TGTGCCAGCAGCTTAGGGCTAGCGGGAGGGTCAGATACGCAGTATTTT
TRBV28,few,TRBD1,TRBJ1-3,CASSSADRERNTIYF,TGTGCCAGCAGTTCAGCAGACAGGGAACGAAACACCATATATTTT
TRBV20-1,many,TRBD2,TRBJ2-1,CSAGPRSGRGYNEQFF,TGCAGTGCGGGACCCCGAAGCGGGAGAGGGTACAATGAGCAGTTCTTC
TRBV11-1,many,TRBD2,TRBJ2-7,CASSLTGLAGGEQYF,TGTGCCAGCAGCTTAACCGGGCTAGCGGGAGGCGAGCAGTACTTC
TRBV27,NA,TRBD2,TRBJ2-7,CASSFLASGSGYEQYF,TGTGCCAGCAGTTTTTTGGCTAGCGGGAGCGGGTACGAGCAGTACTTC
TRBV12-3/TRBV12-4,many,TRBD2,TRBJ2-4,CASSPGLALNIQYF,TGTGCCAGCAGCCCCGGACTAGCGTTGAACATTCAGTACTTC
TRBV4-1,NA,TRBD1,TRBJ2-5,CASSQDTGDETQYF,TGCGCCAGCAGCCAAGATACAGGGGACGAGACCCAGTACTTC
TRBV7-3,many,NA,TRBJ2-3,CASSRTAPDPQYF,TGTGCCAGCAGCCGGACTGCGCCGGATCCGCAGTATTTT
TRBV5-4,NA,NA,TRBJ1-6,CASSNGAGTSSYNSPLHF,TGTGCCAGCAGCAATGGTGCGGGAACCAGCTCCTATAATTCACCCCTCCACTTT
TRBV7-8,few,NA,TRBJ2-7,CASSHSSSYEQYF,TGTGCCAGCAGCCATAGTAGCTCCTACGAGCAGTACTTC
TRBV18,many,NA,TRBJ2-7,CASRQGYGSYEQYF,TGTGCCAGTCGTCAGGGTTATGGCTCCTACGAGCAGTACTTC
TRBV12-3/TRBV12-4,few,NA,TRBJ1-5,CASSLREGGAGQPQHF,TGTGCCAGCAGTTTAAGGGAGGGGGGCGCAGGGCAGCCCCAGCATTTT
TRBV6-1,NA,NA,TRBJ2-1,CASSDPLDFPYNEQFF,TGTGCCAGCAGTGATCCTCTGGACTTCCCCTACAATGAGCAGTTCTTC
TRBV20-1,NA,NA,TRBJ2-5,CSATPLTGSQHHQNF,TGCAGTGCCACCCCCCTGACAGGCTCACAACATCACCAAAACTTC
TRBV28,many,TRBD2,TRBJ2-3,CASSLYASGDTDTQYF,TGTGCCAGCAGTTTATATGCTAGCGGCGACACAGATACGCAGTATTTT
TRBV12-3/TRBV12-4,few,TRBD2,TRBJ2-1,CASSSGLGDYNEQFF,TGTGCCAGCAGTTCGGGACTAGGGGACTACAATGAGCAGTTCTTC
TRBV15,NA,NA,TRBJ2-1,CATSRDLGGDSSYNEQFF,TGTGCCACCAGCAGAGATCTAGGGGGGGATAGCTCCTACAATGAGCAGTTCTTC
TRBV3-1,few,NA,TRBJ2-5,CASSQESQGGRKTQYF,TGTGCCAGCAGCCAAGAGTCTCAGGGGGGGAGGAAGACCCAGTACTTC
TRBV4-1,NA,NA,TRBJ2-3,CASSLEGWADTQYF,TGCGCCAGCAGCCTGGAAGGATGGGCAGATACGCAGTATTTT
TRBV30,NA,NA,TRBJ2-2,CAYGVGAFRELFF,TGTGCCTATGGAGTAGGAGCGTTCCGGGAGCTGTTTTTT
TRBV19,few,NA,TRBJ2-7,CASSMGVGQSSYEQYF,TGTGCCAGTAGTATGGGAGTGGGCCAGAGCTCCTACGAGCAGTACTTC
TRBV6-5,few,TRBD2,TRBJ2-5,CASSYFGGERETQYF,TGTGCCAGCAGTTACTTCGGGGGGGAGAGAGAGACCCAGTACTTC
TRBV30,many,TRBD1,TRBJ2-3,CAWVSGQAGRDTQYF,TGTGCCTGGGTCTCGGGACAGGCGGGCAGAGATACGCAGTATTTT
TRBV5-5,few,NA,TRBJ2-7,CASSFVRARFEQYF,TGTGCCAGCAGCTTCGTCAGGGCCCGCTTCGAGCAGTACTTC
TRBV25-1,NA,NA,TRBJ1-2,CASSDQTVPYGYTF,TGTGCCAGCAGTGACCAGACAGTTCCCTATGGCTACACCTTC
TRBV30,many,NA,TRBJ1-2,CAWSVRHYGYTF,TGTGCCTGGAGTGTTCGCCACTATGGCTACACCTTC
TRBV6-5,many,NA,TRBJ2-5,CASSYGGGAETQYF,TGTGCCAGCAGTTACGGAGGGGGCGCTGAGACCCAGTACTTC
TRBV10-3,many,NA,TRBJ1-1,CAISGKNGGRSTEAFF,TGTGCCATCAGTGGGAAGAACGGGGGCAGAAGCACTGAAGCTTTCTTT
TRBV7-8,many,TRBD2,TRBJ2-7,CASSYGGLAGSYEQYF,TGTGCCAGCAGCTATGGAGGACTAGCCGGATCCTACGAGCAGTACTTC
TRBV7-8,few,TRBD2,TRBJ2-1,CASELAPYYNEQFF,TGTGCCAGCGAACTAGCGCCGTACTACAATGAGCAGTTCTTC
TRBV7-3,many,NA,TRBJ2-3,CASSLGTTDTQYF,TGTGCCAGCAGCTTGGGGACGACAGATACGCAGTATTTT
TRBV2,many,NA,TRBJ2-1,CASSERASPSYNEQFF,TGTGCCAGCAGTGAAAGGGCTAGCCCTTCCTACAATGAGCAGTTCTTC
TRBV19,few,TRBD1,TRBJ1-1,CASSFRTGFTEAFF,TGTGCCAGTAGTTTTCGGACAGGGTTTACTGAAGCTTTCTTT
TRBV3-1,many,NA,TRBJ1-3,CASSPTPGSGNTIYF,TGTGCCAGCAGCCCGACCCCCGGCTCTGGAAACACCATATATTTT
TRBV2,many,NA,TRBJ2-7,CASKRGPSSYEQYF,TGTGCCAGCAAAAGGGGACCCAGCTCCTACGAGCAGTACTTC